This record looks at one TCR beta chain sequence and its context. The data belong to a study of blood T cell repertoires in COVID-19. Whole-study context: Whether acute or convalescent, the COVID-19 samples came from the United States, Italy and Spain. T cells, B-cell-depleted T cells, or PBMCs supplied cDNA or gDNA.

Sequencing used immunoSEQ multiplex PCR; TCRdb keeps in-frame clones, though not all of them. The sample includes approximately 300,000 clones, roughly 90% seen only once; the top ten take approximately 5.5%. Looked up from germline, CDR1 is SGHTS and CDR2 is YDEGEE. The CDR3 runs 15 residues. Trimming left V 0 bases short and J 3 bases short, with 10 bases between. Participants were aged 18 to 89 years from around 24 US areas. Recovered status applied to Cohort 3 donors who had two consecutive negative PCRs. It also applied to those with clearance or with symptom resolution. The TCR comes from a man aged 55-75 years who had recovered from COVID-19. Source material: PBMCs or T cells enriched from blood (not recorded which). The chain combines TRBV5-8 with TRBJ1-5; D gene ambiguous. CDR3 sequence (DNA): TGTGCCAGCAGCTTGGGAGGGTACAACAATCAGCCCCAGCATTTT. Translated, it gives CASSLGGYNNQPQHF.